This T cell receptor (beta chain) was found in a study of molecular identifiers for immune sequencing clone quantification. Germline V gene data show CDR1 as MGHRA and CDR2 as YSYEKL. V was cut by 0 bases and J by 3 bases, with 11 bases left in between. The CDR3 contains 15 residues. This clonotype has a count of ten or more. A CD8+CD4-CCR7+CD45RA+ gate was used to sort naive CD8 T cells. Each CDR3 protein gets one entry after TCRdb re-called the PCR reads with MiXCR. Of about half a million distinct CDR3 sequences in the sample, roughly 23% are singletons; the top ten hold about 0.84%. The sequencing sample was made of naive CD8+ T cells from blood, with Jurkat cell RNA spiked in. Stated subset: FACS-sorted CD8+CD4-CCR7+CD45RA+ naive T cells. The sequence was collected from a human donor in good health. Some libraries in this study had Jurkat cell RNA spiked in. The chain uses TRBV4-1 and TRBJ1-2; D gene uncertain. CDR3 residues: CASSQERMLDYGYTF. The CDR3 DNA is TGCGCCAGCAGCCAAGAACGCATGCTTGACTATGGCTACACCTTC.